These 19 T cell receptor beta chains were all obtained from the same sample, sequenced in a study of early T cells in non-severe SARS-CoV-2 infection. MiXCR, run by TCRdb on the 5' RACE reads, gives a single entry per CDR3 protein. The sample records 55,000 or so distinct CDR3 sequences, approximately 6.2% being singletons. What was sequenced was whole blood. The receptor source for this set is an adult who was a healthcare worker with PCR-confirmed SARS-CoV-2 infection or an uninfected control (not recorded which).

For this clonotype: A read error may be the cause here, since a much bigger clone is one base away. V gene TRBV30 combines with J gene TRBJ2-7; 8 bases fit TRBD1. The CDR3 is 12 amino acids. Germline V gene sequence: CDR1 GTSNPN, CDR2 SVGIG (reference sequence). The CDR3, as DNA: TGCGTCGGACAGGGCTTTATGAACGAGCAGTACTTC. As protein: CVGQGFMNEQYF.

The DNA for the CDR3 is TGTGCCAGCTCACCATTTGGGCAGGGGGATTCACCCCTCCACTTT. This gives the protein CASSPFGQGDSPLHF. The rearrangement uses TRBV18 and TRBJ1-6; TRBD1 agrees at 7 bases. Per germline, CDR1 KGHSH and CDR2 LQKENI. The CDR3 loop spans 15 amino acids. The V and J ends lost 2 bases and 8 bases, in that order; junction bases with no gene match: 6.

This clonotype has ten or more counts. The rearrangement joins TRBV3-1 to TRBJ2-7; 13 bases map to TRBD2. Germline V CDR1 and CDR2: LGHDT, YNNKEL (reference sequence). The V segment lost 5 bases and the J segment 7 bases; nucleotides outside the gene matches: 8. CDR3 length equals 15 residues. The CDR3 loop is CASSDPGLAGVEQYF. The CDR3 bases are TGTGCCAGCAGCGACCCTGGACTAGCGGGGGTTGAGCAGTACTTC.

This clonotype was found many times. The genes are TRBV28 and TRBJ2-4; D not certain. Per the germline V gene, CDR1 is MDHEN and CDR2 is SYDVKM. The CDR3 is made up of 13 amino acids. V dropped 4 bases and J dropped 0 bases, with 4 bases sitting between them. This CDR3 reads CASSSLAKNIQYF. The CDR3 DNA is TGTGCCAGCAGTTCGCTAGCCAAAAACATTCAGTACTTC.

There are many counts of this clonotype. This chain connects TRBV7-2 to TRBJ2-3, with TRBD2 matching 13 bases. Germline loops: CDR1 SGHTA, CDR2 FQGNSA. Trimming took 0 bases from V and 0 from J; bases not matched to a gene: 3. This CDR3 region has 18 residues. CDR3 in DNA: TGTGCCAGCAGCTTAGCCCCGACTAGCGGGGGGAGCACAGATACGCAGTATTTT. It codes for CASSLAPTSGGSTDTQYF.

This clonotype was recorded many times. The chain joins TRBV7-2 to TRBJ1-1, with D perhaps TRBD1 (5 bases). With 5 bases removed from V and 8 bases from J, the gap between germline ends came to 15 bases. Germline loops: CDR1 SGHTA, CDR2 FQGNSA. The CDR3 contains 13 residues. The CDR3 spells CASSQKTRGEAFF. The CDR3 coding sequence is TGTGCCAGCAGCCAAAAAACCCGGGGGGAAGCTTTCTTT.

Ten or more counts support this clonotype. The rearrangement links TRBV7-8 to TRBJ2-1; maybe TRBD1 (5 bases). This CDR3 spans 16 amino acids. V lost 1 base to trimming and J lost 5 bases, with 15 bases between them. Per the germline V gene, CDR1 is SGHVS and CDR2 is FQNEAQ. The CDR3 sequence is CASSLEAGRRDNEQFF. CDR3 bases: TGTGCCAGCAGCTTAGAGGCAGGGCGGCGCGACAATGAGCAGTTCTTC.

This clonotype showed up many times. At one of its ends the junction is not consistent with the germline gene, which may arise from a read error. The chain employs TRBV10-3 and TRBJ2-1; D unresolved. This CDR3 has 17 amino acids. Germline lookup yields CDR1 ENHRY and CDR2 SYGVKD. The CDR3 DNA reads TGTGCCATCAGTGAGTCCTCGTTTGACGGCGAGGTCAATGAGCAGCTCTTC. It is translated as CAISESSFDGEVNEQLF.

This clonotype has ten or more counts. The chain combines TRBV6-2 or TRBV6-3 with TRBJ2-1; D is possibly TRBD2 (6 bases). Germline CDR1 is MNHEY and CDR2 is SVGEGT. The ends were cut back, 7 bases at V and 5 bases at J, with 18 bases in the middle. CDR3 length: 15 amino acids. CDR3: CASTRRGKSNNEQFF. The CDR3 bases are TGTGCCAGCACTAGGAGGGGAAAGAGTAACAATGAGCAGTTCTTC.

This clonotype showed up just once. The chain carries TRBV10-3 and TRBJ2-6; the match to TRBD1 covers 8 bases. The CDR3 sequence is 16 residues long. Germline lookup yields CDR1 ENHRY and CDR2 SYGVKD. The CDR3 sequence: CVTSTGAHSGANVLTF. The CDR3 DNA follows: TGTGTCACTTCGACAGGGGCCCACTCTGGGGCCAACGTCCTGACTTTC.

The chain uses TRBV7-3 and TRBJ2-3, with 10 bases identical to TRBD2. In germline, CDR1 is SGHTA, CDR2 FQGTGA. CDR3 size: 18 residues. The V gene end was trimmed by 0 bases and the J gene end by 2 bases; junction bases not matched to a gene: 8. CDR3 in DNA: TGTGCCAGCAGCTTAACGGGGCTAGCGGGAGTCACCACAGATACGCAGTATTTT. This translates into CASSLTGLAGVTTDTQYF.

Written as DNA, the CDR3 is TGTGCCAGCAGCTCCCGGACTAGCGGGGGGGCAGCAGATACGCAGTATTTT. Its translation: CASSSRTSGGAADTQYF. The chain recombines TRBV11-2 with TRBJ2-3; 15 nucleotides agree with TRBD2. CDR1 and CDR2 (germline): SGHAT, FQNNGV. This CDR3 comprises 17 residues. V lost 4 bases, J lost 4 bases, and 6 bases stayed unmatched.

This clonotype occurred many times. The chain has TRBV18 and TRBJ2-5; no clear D. Germline values: CDR1 KGHSH, CDR2 LQKENI. This CDR3 has 15 residues. Trimming took 6 bases from V and 3 from J, leaving 17 bases between them. The CDR3 protein is CASSPRQTMEETQYF. CDR3 bases: TGTGCCAGCTCCCCTCGCCAAACTATGGAAGAGACCCAGTACTTC.

This chain uses TRBV5-1 with TRBJ2-5; 11 bases are shared with TRBD2. The CDR3 extends over 16 amino acids. Germline V lookup: CDR1 SGHRS, CDR2 YFSETQ. V gave up 0 bases and J gave up 2 bases; unmatched junction bases: 3. The CDR3 DNA reads TGCGCCAGCAGCTTGGTGCTAGCGGGGGGACAAGAGACCCAGTACTTC. This gives the protein CASSLVLAGGQETQYF.

This clonotype occurred many times. The chain employs TRBV7-2 and TRBJ2-3; D remains unclear. V shed 1 base and J shed 3 bases, with 5 bases lying between them. CDR3 length equals 13 residues. Germline CDR1 reads SGHTA; CDR2 reads FQGNSA. The CDR3: CASSLGWTDTQYF. The CDR3 DNA is TGTGCCAGCAGCTTAGGGTGGACAGATACGCAGTATTTT.

This clonotype occurred many times. Its ends do not fully match the called genes, so a read error is possible. This sequence joins TRBV7-2 and TRBJ2-2, with D uncertain. The CDR3 is made up of 15 amino acids. Germline CDR1 SGHTA, CDR2 FQGNSA. CDR3 sequence reads: CASTRLGPNSGELFF. In nucleotides, the CDR3 is TGTGCCAGCACCAGACTTGGACCGAACAGCGGGGAGCTGTTTTTT.

This clonotype was recorded a few times. J is TRBJ1-2 and V is TRBV20-1, with no clear D. This CDR3 contains 13 residues. In germline, CDR1 is DFQATT, CDR2 SNEGSKA (reference sequence). Trimming removed 4 bases from V and 4 bases from J, with 13 bases in between. The CDR3 loop reads CSATPPGVYGYTF. The CDR3 DNA reads as TGCAGTGCTACGCCGCCAGGTGTCTATGGCTACACCTTC.

This clonotype was found many times. This sequence joins TRBV20-1 and TRBJ2-1, with D uncertain. Trimming left V 2 bases short and J 7 bases short, with 15 bases between. CDR1 is DFQATT, CDR2 SNEGSKA, per germline (reference sequence). The CDR3 is made up of 14 amino acids. In nucleotides, the CDR3 is TGCAGTGCTAGATTGCTAGGATCAAGGAATGAGCAGTTCTTC. Translation: CSARLLGSRNEQFF.

This clonotype occurred many times. V and J are TRBV20-1 and TRBJ2-7; the D call may be TRBD1 or TRBD2 (5 bases each). CDR3 size: 13 residues. Trimming cost V 5 bases and J 9 bases, with 20 bases left between them. CDR1 is DFQATT and CDR2 is SNEGSKA in the germline V gene (reference sequence). This CDR3 is CSASGGEARRQYF. The CDR3 DNA sequence: TGCAGTGCTTCTGGGGGAGAAGCCCGGCGGCAGTACTTC.